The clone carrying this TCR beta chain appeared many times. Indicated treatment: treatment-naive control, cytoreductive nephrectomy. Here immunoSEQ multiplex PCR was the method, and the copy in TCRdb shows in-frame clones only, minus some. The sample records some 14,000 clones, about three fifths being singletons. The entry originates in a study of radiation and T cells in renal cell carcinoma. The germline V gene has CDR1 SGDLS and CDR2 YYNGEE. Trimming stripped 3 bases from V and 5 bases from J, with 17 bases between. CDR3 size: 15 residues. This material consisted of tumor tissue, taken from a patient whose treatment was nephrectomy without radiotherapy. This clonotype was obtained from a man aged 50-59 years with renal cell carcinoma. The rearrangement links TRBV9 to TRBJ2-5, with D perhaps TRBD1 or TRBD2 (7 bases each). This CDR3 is CASSATGRASETQYF. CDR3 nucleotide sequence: TGTGCCAGCAGCGCGACAGGGAGGGCCTCGGAGACCCAGTACTTC. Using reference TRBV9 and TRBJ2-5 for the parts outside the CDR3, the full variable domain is DSGVTQTPKHLITATGQRVTLRCSPRSGDLSVYWYQQSLDQGLQFLIQYYNGEERAKGNILERFSAQQFPDLHSELNLSSLELGDSALYFCASSATGRASETQYFGPGTRLLVL.